The 12 T cell receptor beta chains presented below share a single source sample, sequenced in a study of blood T cell repertoires in COVID-19. Assay: immunoSEQ multiplex PCR; the TCRdb copy retains only in-frame clones and omits some. Among hundreds of thousands of clones listed, roughly 80% were seen once. Sequences were obtained from peripheral blood. The receptors originated from a woman between 35 and 50 years old with active or convalescent COVID-19.

The rearrangement links TRBV7-9 to TRBJ2-2; TRBD2 might be the D (5 bases). CDR3 length: 18 amino acids. Trimming removed 3 bases from V and 1 base from J, with 18 bases in between. The V gene's germline CDR1 is SEHNR and CDR2 FQNEAQ (reference sequence). CDR3 loop: CASSLGSGAARNTGELFF. Written as DNA, the CDR3 is TGTGCCAGCAGCTTGGGTTCAGGAGCGGCCAGGAACACCGGGGAGCTGTTTTTT.

The V gene is TRBV27, the J gene TRBJ2-1; D might be TRBD2 (5 bases). V was shortened by 3 bases and J by 8 bases, with 14 bases between the two germline ends. CDR1 and CDR2 (germline): MNHEY, SMNVEV (reference sequence). This CDR3 has 14 amino acids. The CDR3 is CASSFQAGVDEQFF. DNA of the CDR3: TGTGCCAGCAGTTTCCAAGCCGGGGTTGATGAGCAGTTCTTC.

The chain uses TRBV3-1 (or the pseudogene TRBV3-2) and TRBJ2-1; 12 bases fit TRBD2. The CDR3 contains 16 residues. The V gene's germline CDR1 is LGHDT and CDR2 YNNKEL (reference sequence). The V segment lost 4 bases and the J segment 6 bases; nucleotides outside the gene matches: 7. The CDR3: CASSPRTSGNLNEQFF. CDR3 DNA sequence: TGTGCCAGCAGCCCCCGGACTAGCGGGAATCTCAATGAGCAGTTCTTC.

The chain combines TRBV5-5 with TRBJ2-5, with 11 positions matching TRBD2. The germline V gene has CDR1 SGHKS and CDR2 YYEKEE (reference sequence). With V trimmed by 0 bases and J by 4 bases, 2 bases remained unmatched. The CDR3 runs to 15 residues. For the CDR3, the DNA is TGTGCCAGCAGCTTGGGTGGACTAGCGGGAGAGACCCAGTACTTC. This gives the protein CASSLGGLAGETQYF.

J is TRBJ2-1 and V is TRBV6-2 or TRBV6-3, with 11 bases that match TRBD2. CDR3 size: 16 residues. J was trimmed by 4 bases and V by 5 bases; bases with no gene match: 7. Germline V gene lookup returns CDR1 MNHEY and CDR2 SVGEGT. The CDR3 protein is CASSHTSGRGYNEQFF. In DNA form, the CDR3 reads TGTGCCAGCAGTCACACTAGCGGGAGAGGGTACAATGAGCAGTTCTTC.

The chain combines TRBV12-5 with TRBJ1-2; TRBD1 is a possible D gene (6 bases). The CDR3 extends over 16 amino acids. In germline, CDR1 is LGHNT, CDR2 FRNRAP. Trimming shortened V by 6 bases and J by 0 bases, and 17 bases separated the two germline ends. The CDR3 region is CASGDLQGRANYGYTF. DNA for the CDR3: TGTGCTAGTGGGGACTTACAGGGAAGGGCTAACTATGGCTACACCTTC.

This chain uses TRBV7-9 with TRBJ2-5, with TRBD2 as a possible D gene (5 bases). The CDR3 contains 13 residues. V gave up 5 bases and J gave up 3 bases, with 10 bases separating them. Germline V gives CDR1 SEHNR, CDR2 FQNEAQ (reference sequence). The CDR3 sequence: CASSPAVKETQYF. The CDR3 nucleotides read TGTGCCAGCAGCCCAGCGGTGAAAGAGACCCAGTACTTC.

The genes are TRBV19 and TRBJ2-3; 9 nucleotides match TRBD2. CDR1 and CDR2 (germline): LNHDA, SQIVND (reference sequence). Germline trimming cut 1 base from V and 2 bases from J; bases unmatched to any gene: 4. The CDR3 has 16 amino acids. The CDR3 DNA sequence: TGTGCCAGTAGTATAGGGCGGGGGGGCCTCACAGATACGCAGTATTTT. Residues: CASSIGRGGLTDTQYF.

This clone was seen a few times. Other DNA sequences in this sample translate to the same CDR3. For the CDR3, the DNA is TGCGCCAGCAGCTTGGGACTAGCGGGAGGGAATGAGCAGTTCTTC. Its protein is CASSLGLAGGNEQFF. The chain has TRBV5-1 and TRBJ2-1, with TRBD2 matching 14 bases. The ends lost 0 bases at V and 7 bases at J; junction bases unmatched: 0. This CDR3 comprises 15 residues. Germline V gives CDR1 SGHRS, CDR2 YFSETQ. Based on the CDR3 plus reference TRBV5-1 and TRBJ2-1, the full variable domain is KAGVTQTPRYLIKTRGQQVTLSCSPISGHRSVSWYQQTPGQGLQFLFEYFSETQRNKGNFPGRFSGRQFSNSRSEMNVSTLELGDSALYLCASSLGLAGGNEQFFGPGTRLTVL.

This clone has just one count. The rearrangement joins TRBV15 to TRBJ1-2, with D possibly matching TRBD1 (6 bases). The CDR3 extends over 18 amino acids. V lost 0 bases and J lost 3, with 20 bases in between. Germline V CDR1 and CDR2: LNHNV, YYDKDF (reference sequence). CDR3 in amino acids: CATSREGAPFGNHYGYTF. DNA of the CDR3: TGTGCCACCAGCAGAGAGGGGGCCCCCTTTGGGAACCACTATGGCTACACCTTC. Drawing the rest from reference TRBV15 and TRBJ1-2, the complete variable domain is DAMVIQNPRYQVTQFGKPVTLSCSQTLNHNVMYWYQQKSSQAPKLLFHYYDKDFNNEADTPDNFQSRRPNTSFCFLDIRSPGLGDTAMYLCATSREGAPFGNHYGYTFGSGTRLTVV.

V gene TRBV24-1 combines with J gene TRBJ2-2; 9 bases fit TRBD1. Germline V gives CDR1 KGHDR, CDR2 SFDVKD. This CDR3 comprises 15 residues. J gave up 1 base and V 7 bases, and 3 bases lay outside the gene matches. The CDR3 DNA follows: TGTGCCACCAGATGGGGACAGGGGAACACCGGGGAGCTGTTTTTT. Translation gives CATRWGQGNTGELFF.

This chain links TRBV7-6 with TRBJ1-3, with D possibly TRBD1 on 6 matching bases. The CDR3 consists of 17 residues. Deletions cut 0 bases from V and 0 bases from J, with 12 bases between. Germline V gene data show CDR1 as SGHVS and CDR2 as FNYEAQ. CDR3 nucleotides: TGTGCCAGCAGCTTAGCGACAGGCCGATTCTCTGGAAACACCATATATTTT. Translation: CASSLATGRFSGNTIYF. Variable domain in full (rest from reference TRBV7-6 and TRBJ1-3): GAGVSQSPRYKVTKRGQDVALRCDPISGHVSLYWYRQALGQGPEFLTYFNYEAQQDKSGLPNDRFSAERPEGSISTLTIQRTEQRDSAMYRCASSLATGRFSGNTIYFGEGSWLTVV.